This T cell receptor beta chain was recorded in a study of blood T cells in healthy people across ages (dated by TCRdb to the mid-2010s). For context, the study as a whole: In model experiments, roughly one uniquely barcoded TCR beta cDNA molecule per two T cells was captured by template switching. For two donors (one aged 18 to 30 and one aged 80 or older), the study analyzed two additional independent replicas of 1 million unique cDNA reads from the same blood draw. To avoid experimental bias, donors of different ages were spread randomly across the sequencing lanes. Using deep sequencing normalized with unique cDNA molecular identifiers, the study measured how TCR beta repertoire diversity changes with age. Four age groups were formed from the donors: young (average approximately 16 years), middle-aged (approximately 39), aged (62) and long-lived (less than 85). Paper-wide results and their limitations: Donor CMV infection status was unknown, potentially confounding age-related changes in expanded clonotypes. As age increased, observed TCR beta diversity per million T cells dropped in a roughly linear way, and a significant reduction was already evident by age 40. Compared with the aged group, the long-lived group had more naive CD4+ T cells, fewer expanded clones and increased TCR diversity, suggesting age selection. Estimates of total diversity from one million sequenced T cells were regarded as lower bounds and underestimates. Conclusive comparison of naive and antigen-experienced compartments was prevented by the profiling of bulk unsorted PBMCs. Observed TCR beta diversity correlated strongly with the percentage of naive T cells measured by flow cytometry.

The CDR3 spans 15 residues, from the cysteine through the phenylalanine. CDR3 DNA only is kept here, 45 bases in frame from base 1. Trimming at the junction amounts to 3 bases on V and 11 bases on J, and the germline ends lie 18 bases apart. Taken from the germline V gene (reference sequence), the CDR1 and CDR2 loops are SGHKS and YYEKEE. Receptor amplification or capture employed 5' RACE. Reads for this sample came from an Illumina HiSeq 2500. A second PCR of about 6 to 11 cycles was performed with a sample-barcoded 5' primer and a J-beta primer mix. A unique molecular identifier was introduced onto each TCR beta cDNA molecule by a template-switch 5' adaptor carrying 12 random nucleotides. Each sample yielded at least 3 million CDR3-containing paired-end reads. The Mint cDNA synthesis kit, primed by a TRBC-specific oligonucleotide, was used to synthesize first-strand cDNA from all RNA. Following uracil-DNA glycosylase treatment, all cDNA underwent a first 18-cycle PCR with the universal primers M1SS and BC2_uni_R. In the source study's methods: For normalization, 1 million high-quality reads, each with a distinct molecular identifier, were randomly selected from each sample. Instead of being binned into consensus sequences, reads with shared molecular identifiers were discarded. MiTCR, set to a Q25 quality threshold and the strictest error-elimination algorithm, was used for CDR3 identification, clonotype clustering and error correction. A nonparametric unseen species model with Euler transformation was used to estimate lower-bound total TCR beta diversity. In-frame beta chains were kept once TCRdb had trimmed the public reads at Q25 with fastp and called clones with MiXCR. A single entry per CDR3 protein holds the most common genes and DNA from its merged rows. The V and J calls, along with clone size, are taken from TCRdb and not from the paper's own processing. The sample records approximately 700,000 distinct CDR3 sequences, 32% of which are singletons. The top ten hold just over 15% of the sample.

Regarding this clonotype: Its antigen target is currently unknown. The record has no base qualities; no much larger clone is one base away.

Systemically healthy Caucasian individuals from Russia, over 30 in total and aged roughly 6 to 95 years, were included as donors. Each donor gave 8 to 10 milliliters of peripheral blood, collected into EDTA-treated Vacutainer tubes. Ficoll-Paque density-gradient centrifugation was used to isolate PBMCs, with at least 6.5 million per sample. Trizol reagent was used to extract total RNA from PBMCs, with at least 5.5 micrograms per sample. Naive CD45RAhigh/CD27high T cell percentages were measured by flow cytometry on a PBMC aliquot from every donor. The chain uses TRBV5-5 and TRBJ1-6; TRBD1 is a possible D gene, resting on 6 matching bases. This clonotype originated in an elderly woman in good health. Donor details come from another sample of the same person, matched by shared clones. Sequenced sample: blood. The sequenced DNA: TGTGCCAGCAGCTGGGACGACGGGGGGCGAGCACCCCTCCACTTT. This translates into CASSWDDGGRAPLHF.